The 5 T cell receptor beta chains given below trace back to one sample, sequenced in a study of sequential checkpoint blockade in melanoma. Treatment noted: randomized to nivolumab then ipilimumab (arm A) or the reverse (arm B). The table came from immunoSEQ multiplex PCR; TCRdb's copy has only in-frame clones and leaves some out. Of around 20,000 clones in the sample, around 75% are singletons; the top ten hold 30% to 45%. Source: CD8+ T cells sorted from blood (inferred from file names), taken from a patient given nivolumab and ipilimumab in sequence. The origin of the receptors is a human donor with melanoma.

This rearrangement joins TRBV19 to TRBJ1-1; 8 nucleotides align to TRBD1. The V gene's germline CDR1 is LNHDA and CDR2 SQIVND (reference sequence). Losses at the gene ends were 4 bases for V and 0 bases for J; bases not matched to a gene: 7. There are 16 residues in the CDR3. The CDR3 region is CASSSLRGPMNTEAFF. DNA of the CDR3: TGTGCCAGTAGTAGCCTCAGGGGGCCCATGAACACTGAAGCTTTCTTT.

This chain uses TRBV13 with TRBJ2-7, with D maybe TRBD2 (6 bases). The germline V gene encodes CDR1 PRHDT and CDR2 FYEKMQ (reference sequence). V was shortened by 3 bases and J by 6 bases, with 15 bases between the two germline ends. There are 14 residues in the CDR3. CDR3 nucleotides: TGTGCCAGCAGCTTCTCCGGGACTCCGGTCGAGCAGTACTTC. It specifies CASSFSGTPVEQYF.

This clone is a singleton in its sample. The chain recombines TRBV2 with TRBJ2-7, with D perhaps matching TRBD2 (6 bases). This CDR3 has 16 residues. CDR1 and CDR2 from the germline V gene are SNHLY and FYNNEI. The V and J ends lost 4 bases and 3 bases respectively, with 19 bases between them. The CDR3 region is CASSGGRMDTYYEQYF. The CDR3 DNA reads TGTGCCAGCAGTGGGGGGAGGATGGACACCTACTACGAGCAGTACTTC.

The gene calls are TRBV5-6 and TRBJ2-2; 7 nucleotides agree with TRBD2. This CDR3 has 18 amino acids. CDR1 SGHDT and CDR2 YYEEEE come from the germline V gene. Trimming took 5 bases from V and 2 from J; bases not matched to a gene: 15. CDR3 in DNA: TGTGCCAGCAGTTCGGTCCGGGGCGGGAGCCCCAACACCGGGGAGCTGTTTTTT. It specifies CASSSVRGGSPNTGELFF.

This rearrangement joins TRBV6-6 to TRBJ2-7; D possibly corresponds to TRBD1 (6 bases). The CDR3 runs to 12 residues. Germline-derived CDR1 and CDR2 are MNHNY and SVGAGI (reference sequence). V lost 5 bases, J lost 7 bases, and 12 bases lay in between. The CDR3 DNA sequence: TGTGCCAGCAGTCCGAGGACAGTAGAGCAGTACTTC. Protein: CASSPRTVEQYF.